This T cell receptor (beta chain) was identified in a study of shared clonotypes between healthy human individuals. Background on the study: Donors had three CD4 naive, three CD4 memory, two CD8 naive and one CD8 memory plate apiece.

The method was immunoSEQ multiplex PCR; TCRdb's version includes in-frame clones alone and lacks a portion of them. In the table there are millions of clones, more than 80% of which are singletons. V dropped 4 bases and J dropped 5 bases, with 27 bases sitting between them. There are 19 residues in the CDR3. In germline, CDR1 is SGHTA, CDR2 FQGTGA. Specimen: naive CD4+ T cells sorted from blood. Subset defined: CD45RA+ positively selected. V and J are TRBV7-3 and TRBJ2-1; D could derive from TRBD1 or TRBD2 (5 bases each). The receptor comes from a man between 18 and 35 years old in good health. CDR3 sequence reads: CASSCPGRHSPRSHNEQFF. CDR3 bases: TGTGCCAGCAGCTGCCCGGGACGCCACTCCCCTAGGTCCCACAATGAGCAGTTCTTC. Complete variable domain (other parts from reference TRBV7-3 and TRBJ2-1): GAGVSQTPSNKVTEKGKYVELRCDPISGHTALYWYRQSLGQGPEFLIYFQGTGAADDSGLPNDRFFAVRPEGSVSTLKIQRTERGDSAVYLCASSCPGRHSPRSHNEQFFGPGTRLTVL.